The 27 T cell receptor beta chains presented below share a single source sample, sequenced in a study of regulatory T cells. Amplification used 52 TRBV primers and 13 TRBJ primers. Data came from immunoSEQ multiplex PCR; TCRdb stores just in-frame clones and leaves some out. The sample gives around 10,000 clones, approximately 87% of which show up once; more than 9% is in the top ten. The sequenced sample consisted of CD8+ T cells sorted from blood. These receptors all stem from a person under 35 with CD3G deficiency.

The rearrangement links TRBV6-6 to TRBJ2-7; perhaps TRBD1 as D (5 bases). CDR1 and CDR2 (germline): MNHNY, SVGAGI (reference sequence). The CDR3 extends over 13 amino acids. V shed 2 bases and J shed 6 bases, with 11 bases lying between them. CDR3 sequence reads: CASSYGQGSEQYF. The CDR3 nucleotides read TGTGCCAGCAGTTACGGGCAGGGTAGCGAGCAGTACTTC.

This clone was observed once. The genes are TRBV5-1 and TRBJ1-1; 8 nucleotides match TRBD1. The length of the CDR3 is 14 residues. CDR1 and CDR2 from the germline V gene are SGHRS and YFSETQ. V shed 2 bases, J shed 3 bases, and the junction held 3 bases outside the gene matches. The CDR3 sequence: CASSFGTGHTEAFF. CDR3 bases: TGCGCCAGCAGCTTTGGGACAGGCCACACTGAAGCTTTCTTT.

This rearrangement joins TRBV5-1 to TRBJ2-1; 8 bases are a match to TRBD1. The CDR3 has 14 residues. V trimming: 4 bases; J trimming: 7 bases; junction bases outside the gene matches: 7. CDR1 and CDR2 from the germline V gene are SGHRS and YFSETQ. CDR3 sequence reads: CASSTSRDRNEQFF. CDR3 nucleotides: TGCGCCAGCAGCACGTCCCGGGACAGGAATGAGCAGTTCTTC.

Details on this clone: Additional DNA sequences in this sample encode the identical CDR3. The gene calls are TRBV27 and TRBJ2-6, with no clear D. The V end lost 4 bases, the J end lost 1 base, and 5 bases lay between the germline ends. This CDR3 is 14 amino acids long. Germline CDR1 is MNHEY and CDR2 is SMNVEV (reference sequence). CDR3 residues: CASSSLSGANVLTF. The DNA for the CDR3 is TGTGCCAGCAGTTCCCTATCTGGGGCCAACGTCCTGACTTTC.

This chain uses TRBV28 with TRBJ2-7; 7 positions agree with TRBD1. Germline-derived CDR1 and CDR2 are MDHEN and SYDVKM. This CDR3 has 14 residues. Germline trimming cut 2 bases from V and 8 bases from J; bases unmatched to any gene: 9. The CDR3 coding sequence is TGTGCCAGCAGTTTAGACAGGGATGAGGCGAAGCAGTACTTC. Translating gives CASSLDRDEAKQYF.

J is TRBJ2-7 and V is TRBV28; the match to TRBD1 covers 7 bases. Trimming at V came to 5 bases and at J to 3 bases, leaving 4 bases not matched to a gene. The V gene's germline CDR1 is MDHEN and CDR2 SYDVKM. This CDR3 comprises 13 residues. The CDR3, as DNA: TGTGCCAGCAGTACGACAGGGAACTACGAGCAGTACTTC. It encodes CASSTTGNYEQYF.

The rearrangement links TRBV7-2 to TRBJ2-5, with 8 bases matching TRBD2. V was pared by 5 bases and J by 4 bases, with 6 bases of the junction left unmatched. Germline CDR1 SGHTA, CDR2 FQGNSA. This CDR3 is 14 amino acids long. The DNA for the CDR3 is TGTGCCAGCAGCGTCAGGGCGGGGGGAGAGACCCAGTACTTC. Its protein product is CASSVRAGGETQYF.

This clone turned up a few times. The gene calls are TRBV6-1 and TRBJ1-1, with TRBD1 as a possible D gene (6 bases). V lost 6 bases and J 8 bases, leaving 10 bases between the germline ends. The CDR3 runs 11 residues. CDR1 is MNHNS, CDR2 SASEGT, per germline. CDR3 in DNA: TGTGCCAGCAGGCAGGGGCGAGAAGCTTTCTTT. It yields the protein CASRQGREAFF.

The chain joins TRBV28 to TRBJ2-7; D might be TRBD1 or TRBD2, each matching 6 bases. Per germline, CDR1 MDHEN and CDR2 SYDVKM. This CDR3 is built from 14 residues. V dropped 5 bases and J dropped 4 bases, with 15 bases sitting between them. Here the CDR3 DNA reads TGTGCCAGCAGTATCAGGGGAGGCTTTTACGAGCAGTACTTC. Amino acids: CASSIRGGFYEQYF.

V and J are TRBV6-1 and TRBJ2-7; D possibly corresponds to TRBD2 (5 bases). The CDR3 consists of 16 residues. The ends were cut back, 2 bases at V and 7 bases at J, with 21 bases in the middle. Looked up from germline, CDR1 is MNHNS and CDR2 is SASEGT. The CDR3 loop reads CASSEPGLRGRLEQYF. The DNA for the CDR3 is TGTGCCAGCAGTGAACCGGGATTACGAGGCAGGTTGGAGCAGTACTTC.

This rearrangement joins TRBV19 to TRBJ1-1; 9 nucleotides align to TRBD1. Looked up from germline, CDR1 is LNHDA and CDR2 is SQIVND (reference sequence). The CDR3 is 13 residues long. Germline trimming cut 6 bases from V and 6 bases from J; bases unmatched to any gene: 5. DNA for the CDR3: TGTGCCAGTAGGGACAGGGGTTCCCCTGAAGCTTTCTTT. As protein: CASRDRGSPEAFF.

This chain connects TRBV28 to TRBJ2-7; TRBD1 matches 7 bases. The CDR3 has 13 residues. Germline CDR1 reads MDHEN; CDR2 reads SYDVKM. Germline trimming cut 5 bases from V and 1 base from J; bases unmatched to any gene: 2. As DNA, the CDR3 is TGTGCCAGCAGTCGGGACAGATCCTACGAGCAGTACTTC. It is translated as CASSRDRSYEQYF.

The J gene is TRBJ2-7, the V gene TRBV6-1, with 7 bases matching TRBD2. V dropped 0 bases and J dropped 7; count of bases not matched to a gene: 6. The CDR3 consists of 14 residues. Germline values: CDR1 MNHNS, CDR2 SASEGT. The CDR3 spells CASSEALGGWEQYF. Written as DNA, the CDR3 is TGTGCCAGCAGTGAAGCATTGGGGGGGTGGGAGCAGTACTTC.

The chain joins TRBV28 to TRBJ1-2, with TRBD1 matching 8 bases. Germline V gives CDR1 MDHEN, CDR2 SYDVKM. The CDR3 has 15 residues. V trimming: 6 bases; J trimming: 7 bases; junction bases outside the gene matches: 13. CDR3: CASSPPGQDAGGYTF. The DNA of the CDR3 is TGTGCCAGCAGCCCTCCGGGACAGGATGCCGGTGGCTACACCTTC.

This rearrangement joins TRBV6-1 to TRBJ2-7; TRBD2 aligns across 11 bases. The junction had 9 bases not matched to a gene; V was cut back by 3 bases and J by 5 bases. Germline assignment: CDR1 MNHNS and CDR2 SASEGT. CDR3 length: 16 residues. The CDR3 region has the DNA TGTGCCAGCAGTGACCTCGTAGCGGGAGGGTTCCACGAGCAGTACTTC. Translated: CASSDLVAGGFHEQYF.

The rearrangement uses TRBV2 and TRBJ2-4; D is uncertain. This CDR3 contains 13 residues. Germline CDR1 SNHLY, CDR2 FYNNEI. V lost 5 bases and J 13 bases, leaving 18 bases between the germline ends. CDR3 DNA: TGTGCCAGCAGTCTTGGGGTACAGACCTCCCAGTACTTC. It encodes CASSLGVQTSQYF.

The table lists this clone with a count of one. The chain is built from TRBV6-6 and TRBJ1-6, with 10 bases lining up with TRBD1. The CDR3 extends over 15 amino acids. Germline V CDR1 and CDR2: MNHNY, SVGAGI (reference sequence). V lost 6 bases, J lost 6 bases, and 5 bases stayed unmatched. CDR3 protein: CASRGDRGFNSPLHF. The DNA of the CDR3 is TGTGCCAGCAGAGGGGACAGGGGTTTTAATTCACCCCTCCACTTT.

The chain joins TRBV28 to TRBJ1-1; 9 nucleotides match TRBD1. CDR3 length: 14 amino acids. J lost 10 bases, V lost 6 bases, and 12 bases had no gene match. Germline assignment: CDR1 MDHEN and CDR2 SYDVKM. The CDR3 DNA reads TGTGCCAGCAGCCAAAGGAGGACAGGGGAGGTAGCTTTCTTT. Translating it yields CASSQRRTGEVAFF.

J is TRBJ2-3 and V is TRBV5-1; D unresolved. This CDR3 region has 14 residues. V was pared by 4 bases and J by 3 bases, with 12 bases between. CDR1 and CDR2 (germline): SGHRS, YFSETQ. This CDR3 reads CASSLGMGTDTQYF. The DNA of the CDR3 is TGCGCCAGCAGCCTGGGAATGGGGACAGATACGCAGTATTTT.

The chain recombines TRBV7-9 with TRBJ2-2, with D possibly matching TRBD1 (6 bases). Looked up from germline, CDR1 is SEHNR and CDR2 is FQNEAQ (reference sequence). The CDR3 consists of 18 residues. The V end was cut by 4 bases, the J end by 2 bases, with 20 bases between. CDR3 protein: CASSSTSGDRSNTGELFF. The CDR3 DNA is TGTGCCAGCAGCTCAACAAGTGGTGACAGGTCCAACACCGGGGAGCTGTTTTTT.

J is TRBJ2-2 and V is TRBV6-1; D gene ambiguous. This CDR3 has 15 residues. The ends were cut back, 2 bases at V and 6 bases at J, with 13 bases in the middle. Germline CDR1 and CDR2: MNHNS and SASEGT. CDR3 region: CASSELPAFPGELFF. CDR3 in DNA: TGTGCCAGCAGTGAATTGCCCGCATTCCCCGGGGAGCTGTTTTTT.

The chain is built from TRBV5-1 and TRBJ2-2, with 11 bases identical to TRBD1. There are 14 residues in the CDR3. Trimming took 5 bases from V and 6 from J; bases not matched to a gene: 3. In germline, CDR1 is SGHRS, CDR2 YFSETQ. Here the CDR3 DNA reads TGCGCCAGCAGTCCGGGACAGGGGGCCGGGGAGCTGTTTTTT. Amino acids: CASSPGQGAGELFF. The complete variable domain, with remaining parts taken from reference TRBV5-1 and TRBJ2-2, reads KAGVTQTPRYLIKTRGQQVTLSCSPISGHRSVSWYQQTPGQGLQFLFEYFSETQRNKGNFPGRFSGRQFSNSRSEMNVSTLELGDSALYLCASSPGQGAGELFFGEGSRLTVL.

This clone came up once. The V gene is TRBV6-1, the J gene TRBJ1-2; D is unclear. With 6 bases removed from V and 6 bases from J, the gap between germline ends came to 14 bases. The germline gives CDR1 MNHNS, CDR2 SASEGT. The CDR3 consists of 13 residues. The chain's CDR3 is CASRNLAIHGYTF. The CDR3 DNA sequence: TGTGCCAGCAGAAATTTAGCCATTCATGGCTACACCTTC.

This clone was detected once. The chain uses TRBV7-9 and TRBJ2-7; perhaps TRBD2 as D (6 bases). This CDR3 has 14 residues. The V end was cut by 1 base, the J end by 7 bases, with 14 bases between. CDR1 is SEHNR, CDR2 FQNEAQ, per germline (reference sequence). The CDR3 sequence: CASSLGGGAPEQYF. The CDR3 DNA reads as TGTGCCAGCAGCTTAGGAGGCGGGGCCCCTGAGCAGTACTTC.

The chain has TRBV28 and TRBJ2-7, with a weak D call TRBD2 (5 bases). Trimming shortened V by 5 bases and J by 1 base, and 9 bases separated the two germline ends. The CDR3 has 13 residues. The germline V gene has CDR1 MDHEN and CDR2 SYDVKM. This CDR3 reads CASSREGSYEQYF. Written as DNA, the CDR3 is TGTGCCAGCAGTCGAGAGGGATCCTACGAGCAGTACTTC. The complete variable domain, with remaining parts taken from reference TRBV28 and TRBJ2-7, reads DVKVTQSSRYLVKRTGEKVFLECVQDMDHENMFWYRQDPGLGLRLIYFSYDVKMKEKGDIPEGYSVSREKKERFSLILESASTNQTSMYLCASSREGSYEQYFGPGTRLTVT.

The chain combines TRBV7-8 with TRBJ2-5; 11 bases line up with TRBD1. Judging by the DNA end, TRBJ2-7 fits better; the J call may be wrong. The CDR3 extends over 16 amino acids. Germline CDR1 reads SGHVS; CDR2 reads FQNEAQ. The CDR3 loop reads CASSTPGTGGSGEQYF. CDR3 sequence (DNA): TGTGCCAGCAGCACTCCCGGGACAGGGGGTTCCGGCGAGCAGTACTTC.

The chain carries TRBV7-9 and TRBJ1-5; weak D call: TRBD1 (5 bases). CDR1 is SEHNR and CDR2 is FQNEAQ in the germline V gene (reference sequence). This CDR3 contains 15 residues. V was pared by 1 base and J by 6 bases, with 13 bases between. The CDR3 DNA reads as TGTGCCAGCAGCTTAGGCCAGGGTAGTCCTCAGCCCCAGCATTTT. This encodes CASSLGQGSPQPQHF.